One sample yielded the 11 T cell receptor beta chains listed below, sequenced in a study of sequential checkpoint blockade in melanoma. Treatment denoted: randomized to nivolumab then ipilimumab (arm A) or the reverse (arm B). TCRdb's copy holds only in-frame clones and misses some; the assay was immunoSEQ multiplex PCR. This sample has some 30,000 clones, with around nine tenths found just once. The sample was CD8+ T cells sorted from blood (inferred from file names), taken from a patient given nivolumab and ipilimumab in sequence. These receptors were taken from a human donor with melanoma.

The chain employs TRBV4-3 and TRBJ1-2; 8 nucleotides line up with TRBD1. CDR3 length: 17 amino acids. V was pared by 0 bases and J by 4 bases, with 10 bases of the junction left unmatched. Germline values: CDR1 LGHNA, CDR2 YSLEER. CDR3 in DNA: TGCGCCAGCAGCCAAGATCCGGGGCAGGGGGCGGCCTATGGCTACACCTTC. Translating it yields CASSQDPGQGAAYGYTF.

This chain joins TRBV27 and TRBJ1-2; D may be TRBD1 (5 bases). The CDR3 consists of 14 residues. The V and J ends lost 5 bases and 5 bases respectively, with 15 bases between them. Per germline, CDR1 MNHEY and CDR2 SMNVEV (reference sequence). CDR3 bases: TGTGCCAGCAGTCAGCCCGGGGGAGGGTATGGCTACACCTTC. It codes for CASSQPGGGYGYTF.

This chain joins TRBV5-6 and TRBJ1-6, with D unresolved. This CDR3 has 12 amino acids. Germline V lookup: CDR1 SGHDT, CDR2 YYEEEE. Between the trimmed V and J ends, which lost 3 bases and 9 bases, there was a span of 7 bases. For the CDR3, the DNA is TGTGCCAGCAGCTGGGCCACTTCACCCCTCCACTTT. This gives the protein CASSWATSPLHF.

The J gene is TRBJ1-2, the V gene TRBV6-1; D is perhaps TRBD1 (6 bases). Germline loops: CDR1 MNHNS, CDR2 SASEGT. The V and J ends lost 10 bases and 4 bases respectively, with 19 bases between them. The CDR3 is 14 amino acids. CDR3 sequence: CAIHTKQGVYGYTF. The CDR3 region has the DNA TGTGCCATACACACCAAACAGGGCGTCTATGGCTACACCTTC.

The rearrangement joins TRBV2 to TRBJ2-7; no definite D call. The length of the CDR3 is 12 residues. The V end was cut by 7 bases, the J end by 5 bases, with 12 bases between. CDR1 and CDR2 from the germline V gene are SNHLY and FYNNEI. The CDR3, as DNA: TGTGCCAGCACGCTAACCATCGACGAGCAGTACTTC. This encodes CASTLTIDEQYF.

The CDR3 DNA is TGTGCCAGCAGTGGCTACAGGGGTGAGCAGTACTTC. This sequence encodes CASSGYRGEQYF. The chain uses TRBV2 and TRBJ2-7; 7 positions agree with TRBD1. This CDR3 comprises 12 residues. CDR1 and CDR2 (germline): SNHLY, FYNNEI. The junction had 4 bases not matched to a gene; V was cut back by 4 bases and J by 7 bases.

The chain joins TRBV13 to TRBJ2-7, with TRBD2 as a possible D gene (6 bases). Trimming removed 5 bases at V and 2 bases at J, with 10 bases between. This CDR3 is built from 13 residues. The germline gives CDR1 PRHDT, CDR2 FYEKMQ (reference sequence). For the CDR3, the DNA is TGTGCCAGCAGCATCGGGACTGCCTACGAGCAGTACTTC. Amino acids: CASSIGTAYEQYF.

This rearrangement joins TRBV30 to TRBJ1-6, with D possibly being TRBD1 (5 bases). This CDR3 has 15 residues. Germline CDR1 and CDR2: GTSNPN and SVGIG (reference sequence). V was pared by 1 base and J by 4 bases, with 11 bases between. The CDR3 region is CAWSGLGGYNSPLHF. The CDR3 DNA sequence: TGTGCCTGGAGTGGTCTTGGGGGGTATAATTCACCCCTCCACTTT.

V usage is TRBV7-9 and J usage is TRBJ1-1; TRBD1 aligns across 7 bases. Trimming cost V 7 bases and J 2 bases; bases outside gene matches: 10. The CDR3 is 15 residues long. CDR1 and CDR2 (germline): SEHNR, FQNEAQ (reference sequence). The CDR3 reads CASTNTGTDNTEAFF. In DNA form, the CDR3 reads TGTGCCAGCACTAATACCGGGACAGACAACACTGAAGCTTTCTTT. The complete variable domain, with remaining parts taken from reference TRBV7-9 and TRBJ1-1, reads DTGVSQNPRHKITKRGQNVTFRCDPISEHNRLYWYRQTLGQGPEFLTYFQNEAQLEKSRLLSDRFSAERPKGSFSTLEIQRTEQGDSAMYLCASTNTGTDNTEAFFGQGTRLTVV.

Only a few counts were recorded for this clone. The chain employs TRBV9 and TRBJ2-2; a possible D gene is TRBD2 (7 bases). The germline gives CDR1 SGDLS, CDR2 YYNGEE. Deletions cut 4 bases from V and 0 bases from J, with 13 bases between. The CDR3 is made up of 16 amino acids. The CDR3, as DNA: TGTGCCAGCAGCCTCCGGGGGGCGGCGAACACCGGGGAGCTGTTTTTT. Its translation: CASSLRGAANTGELFF.

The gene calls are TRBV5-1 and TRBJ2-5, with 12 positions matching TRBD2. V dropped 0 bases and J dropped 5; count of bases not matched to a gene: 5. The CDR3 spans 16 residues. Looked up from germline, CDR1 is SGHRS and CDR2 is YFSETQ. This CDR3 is CASSLGPSGRVETQYF. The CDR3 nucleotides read TGCGCCAGCAGCTTGGGGCCTAGCGGGAGGGTCGAGACCCAGTACTTC. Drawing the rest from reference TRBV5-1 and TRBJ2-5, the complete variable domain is KAGVTQTPRYLIKTRGQQVTLSCSPISGHRSVSWYQQTPGQGLQFLFEYFSETQRNKGNFPGRFSGRQFSNSRSEMNVSTLELGDSALYLCASSLGPSGRVETQYFGPGTRLLVL.